This entry concerns a single T cell receptor beta chain. The clone's antigen remains unknown. No much larger clone exists at a distance of one base, and base qualities are not known. In the ophthalmopathy patients, disease was moderately to severely active, with a Clinical Activity Score of 3 or more, a NOSPECS grade of 4 or more, and a duration of less than 3 months. Exclusion was applied to patients with uncontrolled infections, other autoimmune diseases, pregnancy or lactation. Diagnoses were based on clinical symptoms, serum thyroxine and TRAb, thyroid ultrasound and orbital computed tomography. Ficoll-Paque density gradient centrifugation was used to isolate PBMCs from around 10 ml of fresh peripheral blood. Total RNA was extracted with Trizol reagent, and quality was checked on an Agilent 2100 Bioanalyzer. Via the germline V gene (reference sequence), CDR1 is SEHNR and CDR2 FQNEAQ. Trimming removed 10 bases from V and 3 bases from J, leaving 24 bases between the germline ends. Counted from cysteine to phenylalanine, this CDR3 has 17 amino acids. Of all the DNA, just the CDR3 is kept, 51 bases in frame from base 1.

The TCR beta CDR3 regions were amplified from RNA transcripts. The TCR CDR3 was subjected to a first round of RT-PCR using the HTBI primer set and the Qiagen OneStep RT-PCR kit. Libraries were constructed in a second round of multiplex PCR, after which size selection and purification were carried out. Sequencing of the libraries was done on an Illumina HiSeq2000 using paired-end 100 bp reads. The study's processing was this. Raw data were processed with SOAPnuke, discarding reads with adapters, uncalled bases, mean Phred below 15, or no exact constant-primer or identifier match. High-quality paired reads were merged with COPE v1.2.5, and unique nucleotide sequences were defined as clonotypes. Clonotypes were aligned to IMGT TRBV, TRBD and TRBJ reference segments using MiTCR v1.1. Only V-J combinations with frequency above 0.0001, covering 99% to 99.2% of repertoires, were analysed. The TCS score was defined as F50 (clonal expansion) divided by E x V (chaos), with BLOSUM62-based TCRdist calculated between CDR3 peptides within each V-J. Welch's t-statistics and random forest reduced around 550 V-J features to roughly 13, which were used in a naive Bayes classifier (R e1071). TCRdb reprocessed the public reads (quality trimming at Q25 with fastp, clone calling with MiXCR) and kept in-frame beta chains. All rows with the same CDR3 protein become a single entry with the most common DNA and genes. None of the V and J calls come from the authors' own analysis; TCRdb made them. Present in this sample are a few hundred thousand distinct CDR3 sequences, 15% to 20% of which were seen just once. The ten largest clones represent 35% to 45% of the sample.

This sample is drawn from a study of T cells in Graves' hyperthyroidism and ophthalmopathy (dated by TCRdb to between 2019 and 2020). About the full investigation: Peripheral blood was sampled at the time of initial diagnosis, prior to any treatment. The paper reports TCR Vbeta CDR3 sequencing of fewer than 150 peripheral blood samples: around 41 ophthalmopathy, roughly 80 hyperthyroidism and around 17 progressor patients. Once sampling was done, hyperthyroidism patients were given methimazole at a starting dose of 30 mg daily, whereas ophthalmopathy patients were given high-dose intravenous methylprednisolone. TCR V-J signatures able to tell the groups apart were searched for in a discovery cohort of 90 to 100 patients, of whom more than 40 had Graves' ophthalmopathy and 55 to 60 had stable Graves' hyperthyroidism. In addition, the study compared T-cell repertoires in thyroid tissue and in blood from about 6 Graves' hyperthyroidism patients. Whether ophthalmopathy could be predicted prospectively was tested in an independent validation cohort made up of fewer than 20 hyperthyroidism patients plus 17 patients who later progressed to ophthalmopathy. The 95 to 100 discovery patients were divided at random into training and test sets in a 7:3 ratio. The research as a whole found: No statistical method was used to set the sample size in advance, and investigators knew the group allocation. In validation, progression to ophthalmopathy was predicted by the model with 70% to 71% sensitivity and around 76% specificity, a median of about 6.8 months before onset. Most expanded thyroid clonotypes (frequency above 0.001) were also detected in blood, suggesting blood repertoires may reflect thyroid immune responses. A 13 V-J signature model separated ophthalmopathy from stable hyperthyroidism, with approximately 86% sensitivity and 81.08% specificity in cross-validation and 80%/75% in testing.

Recombination linked TRBV7-9 to TRBJ2-2, with TRBD1 tentatively as D gene (7 bases match). Sequencing was done on a sample of blood. This clonotype originated in a young man with Graves' ophthalmopathy. The DNA sequence reads TGTGCCATTTCGATTGGAGGGGGCTCTCTGGACACCGGGGAGCTGTTTTTT. Its translation is CAISIGGGSLDTGELFF. The entire variable domain, with the stretches around the CDR3 drawn from the reference TRBV7-9 and TRBJ2-2 proteins, is DTGVSQNPRHKITKRGQNVTFRCDPISEHNRLYWYRQTLGQGPEFLTYFQNEAQLEKSRLLSDRFSAERPKGSFSTLEIQRTEQGDSAMYLCAISIGGGSLDTGELFFGEGSRLTVL.